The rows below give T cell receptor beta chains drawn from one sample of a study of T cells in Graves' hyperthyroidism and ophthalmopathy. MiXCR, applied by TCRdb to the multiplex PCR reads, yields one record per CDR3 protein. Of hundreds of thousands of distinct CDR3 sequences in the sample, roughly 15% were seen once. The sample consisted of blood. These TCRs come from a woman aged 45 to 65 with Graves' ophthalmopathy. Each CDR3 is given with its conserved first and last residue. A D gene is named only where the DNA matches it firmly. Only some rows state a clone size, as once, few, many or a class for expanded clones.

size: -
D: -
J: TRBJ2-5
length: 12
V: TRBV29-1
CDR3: CSVITGLETQYF
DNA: TGCAGCGTGATAACAGGGCTAGAGACCCAGTACTTC

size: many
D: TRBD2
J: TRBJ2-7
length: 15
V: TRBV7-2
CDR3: CASSHLADLSYEQYF
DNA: TGTGCCAGCAGCCATCTAGCGGACCTCTCCTACGAGCAGTACTTC

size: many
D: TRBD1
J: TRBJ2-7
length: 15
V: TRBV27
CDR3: CASSLAPGGAYEQYF
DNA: TGTGCCAGCAGCCTGGCGCCAGGGGGCGCCTACGAGCAGTACTTC

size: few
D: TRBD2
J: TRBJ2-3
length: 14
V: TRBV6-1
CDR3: CASTAGIPTDTQYF
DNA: TGTGCCAGCACAGCGGGAATCCCCACAGATACGCAGTATTTT

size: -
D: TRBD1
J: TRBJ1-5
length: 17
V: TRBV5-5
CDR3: CASSMDREVISNQPQHF
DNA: TGTGCCAGCAGCATGGACAGGGAAGTCATTAGCAATCAGCCCCAGCATTTT

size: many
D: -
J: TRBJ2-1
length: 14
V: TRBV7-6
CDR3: CASSAELGTNEQFF
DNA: TGTGCCAGCAGCGCCGAGCTAGGGACCAATGAGCAGTTCTTC

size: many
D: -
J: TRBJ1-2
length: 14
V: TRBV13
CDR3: CASSKIDVKDGYTF
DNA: TGTGCCAGCAGCAAAATAGACGTGAAGGATGGCTACACCTTC

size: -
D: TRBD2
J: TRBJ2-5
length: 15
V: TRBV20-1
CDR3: CSARDPITGTSGAYF
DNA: TGCAGTGCTAGAGATCCGATAACCGGGACTAGCGGGGCTTACTTC

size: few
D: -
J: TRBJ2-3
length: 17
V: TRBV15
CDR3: CATSRDLLSVSTDTQYF
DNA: TGTGCCACCAGCAGAGATCTCTTAAGCGTCAGCACAGATACGCAGTATTTT

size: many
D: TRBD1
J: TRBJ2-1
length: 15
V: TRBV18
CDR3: CASSPWTGTYNEQFF
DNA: TGTGCCAGCTCACCCTGGACAGGGACCTACAATGAGCAGTTCTTC

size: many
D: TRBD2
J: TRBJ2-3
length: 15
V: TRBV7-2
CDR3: CASSLRLAVRDTQYF
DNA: TGTGCCAGCAGCTTACGACTAGCGGTCAGGGATACGCAGTATTTT

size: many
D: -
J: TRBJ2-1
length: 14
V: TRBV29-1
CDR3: CSVAVLVGLHEQFF
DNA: TGCAGCGTGGCGGTTCTTGTGGGGTTACATGAGCAGTTCTTC

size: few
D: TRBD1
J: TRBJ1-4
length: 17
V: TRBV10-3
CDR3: CAISESWRQGEAGKLFF
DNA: TGTGCCATCAGTGAGTCTTGGAGACAGGGAGAAGCCGGAAAACTGTTTTTT

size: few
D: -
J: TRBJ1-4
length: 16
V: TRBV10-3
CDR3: CATQPQNGQTNEKLFF
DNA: TGTGCCACCCAGCCACAAAACGGACAGACTAATGAAAAACTGTTTTTT

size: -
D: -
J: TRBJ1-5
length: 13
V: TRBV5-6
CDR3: CASSSFLDQPQHF
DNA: TGTGCCAGCAGCTCCTTCCTTGATCAGCCCCAGCATTTT

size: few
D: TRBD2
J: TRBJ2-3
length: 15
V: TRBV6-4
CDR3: CASSETSGRADTQYF
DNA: TGTGCCAGCAGTGAGACTAGCGGGAGAGCAGATACGCAGTATTTT

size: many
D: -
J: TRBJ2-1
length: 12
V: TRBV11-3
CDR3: CASSPLGYEQFF
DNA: TGTGCCAGCTCCCCATTGGGTTATGAGCAGTTCTTC

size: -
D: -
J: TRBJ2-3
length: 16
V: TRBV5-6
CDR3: CASSLWGETTADTQYF
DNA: TGTGCCAGCAGCTTGTGGGGGGAGACCACCGCAGATACGCAGTATTTT

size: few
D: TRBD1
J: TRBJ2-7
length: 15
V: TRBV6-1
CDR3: CASSGGTGREYEQYF
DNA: TGTGCCAGCAGCGGAGGGACAGGGAGGGAGTACGAGCAGTACTTC

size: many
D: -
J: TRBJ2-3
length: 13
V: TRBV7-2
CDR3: CASSLAPLNTQYF
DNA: TGTGCCAGCAGCTTAGCGCCCTTAAATACGCAGTATTTT

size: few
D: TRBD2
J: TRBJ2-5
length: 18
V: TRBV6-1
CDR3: CASRRTPALAGRQETQYF
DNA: TGTGCCAGCAGACGTACCCCGGCGCTAGCGGGCAGGCAAGAGACCCAGTACTTC

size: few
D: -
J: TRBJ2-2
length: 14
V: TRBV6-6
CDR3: CASSYSPYTGELFF
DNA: TGTGCCAGCAGTTACTCACCTTATACCGGGGAGCTGTTTTTT

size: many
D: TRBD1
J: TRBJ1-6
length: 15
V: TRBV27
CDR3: CASRTWDREYSPLHF
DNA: TGTGCCAGCAGAACTTGGGACAGAGAATATTCACCCCTCCACTTT

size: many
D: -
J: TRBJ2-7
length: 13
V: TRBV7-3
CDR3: CASSTLPGDEQYF
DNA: TGTGCCAGCAGCACCCTCCCGGGGGACGAGCAGTACTTC

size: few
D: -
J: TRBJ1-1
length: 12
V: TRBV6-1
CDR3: CASTPPNGAPFF
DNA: TGTGCCAGCACCCCTCCAAATGGCGCGCCTTTCTTT

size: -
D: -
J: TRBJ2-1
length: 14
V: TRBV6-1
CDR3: CASSEIVSGLEQFF
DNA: TGTGCCAGCAGTGAAATAGTGAGCGGACTTGAGCAGTTCTTC

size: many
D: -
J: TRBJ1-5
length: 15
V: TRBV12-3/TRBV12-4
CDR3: CASSRGRRGNQPQHF
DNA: TGTGCCAGCAGTCGGGGGAGGAGGGGGAATCAGCCCCAGCATTTT

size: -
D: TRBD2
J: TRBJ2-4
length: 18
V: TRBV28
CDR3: CASSSPYLAGGAKNIQYF
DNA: TGTGCCAGCAGTTCACCTTATCTAGCGGGAGGAGCCAAAAACATTCAGTACTTC

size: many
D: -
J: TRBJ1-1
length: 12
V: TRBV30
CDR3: CAWSPGMGEAFF
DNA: TGTGCCTGGAGCCCGGGAATGGGTGAAGCTTTCTTT

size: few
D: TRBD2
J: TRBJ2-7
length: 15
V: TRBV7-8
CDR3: CASSLSAGGVYEQYF
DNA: TGTGCCAGCAGCTTGTCCGCGGGAGGAGTATACGAGCAGTACTTC

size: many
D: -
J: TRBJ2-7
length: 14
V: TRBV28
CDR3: CASSSPGLNYEQYF
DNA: TGTGCCAGCAGTTCCCCGGGACTGAATTACGAGCAGTACTTC

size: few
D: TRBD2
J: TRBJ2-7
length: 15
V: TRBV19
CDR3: CATSSTSGVTYEQYF
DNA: TGTGCCACCTCATCGACTAGCGGGGTTACCTACGAGCAGTACTTC

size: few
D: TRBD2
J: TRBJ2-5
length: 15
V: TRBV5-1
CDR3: CASSEGTSTQETQYF
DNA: TGCGCCAGCAGCGAGGGGACTAGCACACAAGAGACCCAGTACTTC

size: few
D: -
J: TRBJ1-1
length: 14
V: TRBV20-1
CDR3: CSARGSAINTEAFF
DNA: TGCAGTGCTAGAGGTAGTGCCATTAACACTGAAGCTTTCTTT

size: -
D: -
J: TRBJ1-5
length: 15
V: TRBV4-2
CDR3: CASSQGAGGGQPQHF
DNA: TGTGCCAGCAGCCAAGGCGCTGGCGGGGGTCAGCCCCAGCATTTT

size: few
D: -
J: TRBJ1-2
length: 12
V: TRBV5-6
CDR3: CASSYRRSGYTF
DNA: TGTGCCAGCAGTTACCGTAGGTCTGGCTACACCTTC

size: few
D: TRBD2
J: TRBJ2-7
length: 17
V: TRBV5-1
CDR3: CASSAWMAGGSSYEQYF
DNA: TGCGCCAGTAGTGCTTGGATGGCGGGGGGGAGCTCCTACGAGCAGTACTTC

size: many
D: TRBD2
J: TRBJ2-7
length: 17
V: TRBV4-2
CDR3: CASSQRLAGGLAYEQYF
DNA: TGTGCCAGCAGCCAACGATTAGCGGGAGGCCTCGCGTACGAGCAGTACTTC

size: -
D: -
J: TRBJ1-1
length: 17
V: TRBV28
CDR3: CASSFIPLEAINTEAFF
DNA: TGTGCCAGCAGTTTTATACCGCTAGAAGCAATCAACACTGAAGCTTTCTTT

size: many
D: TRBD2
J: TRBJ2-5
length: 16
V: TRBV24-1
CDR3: CATSDWQRGNQETQYF
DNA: TGTGCCACCAGTGATTGGCAGCGGGGGAACCAAGAGACCCAGTACTTC

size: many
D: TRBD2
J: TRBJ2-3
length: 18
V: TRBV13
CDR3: CASSPVAGAWTSTDTQYF
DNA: TGTGCCAGCAGCCCGGTAGCGGGAGCTTGGACTAGCACAGATACGCAGTATTTT

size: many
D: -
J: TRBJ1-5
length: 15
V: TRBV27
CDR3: CASSLSWGSNQPQHF
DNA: TGTGCCAGCAGTTTATCGTGGGGAAGCAATCAGCCCCAGCATTTT

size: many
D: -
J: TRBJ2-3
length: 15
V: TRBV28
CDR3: CASSWDGEATDTQYF
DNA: TGTGCCAGCAGTTGGGACGGAGAAGCCACAGATACGCAGTATTTT

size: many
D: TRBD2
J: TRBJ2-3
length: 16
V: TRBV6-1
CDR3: CASSHGLAGRTDTQYF
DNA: TGTGCCAGCAGTCACGGACTAGCGGGGCGCACAGATACGCAGTATTTT

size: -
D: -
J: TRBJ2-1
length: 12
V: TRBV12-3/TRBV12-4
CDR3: CASSSQSYEQFF
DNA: TGTGCCAGCAGTTCTCAGTCCTATGAGCAGTTCTTC